This is a list of T cell receptor beta chains from one sample in a study of neurological immune-mediated disorders. MiXCR was run by TCRdb on the 5' RACE reads, yielding one entry per CDR3 protein. The sample lists 55,000 to 75,000 distinct CDR3 sequences; about 2.5% were seen once. The material sequenced was PBMCs. The receptors stem from a man aged 50-60 years with multiple sclerosis. Both conserved end residues are part of each CDR3. A D gene is named only where the DNA matches it firmly. Expanded clones get a size class; other rows say once, few or many, or leave the size out.

D	J	size	V	DNA	CDR3
TRBD2	TRBJ2-3	.	TRBV7-2	TGTGCCAGCAGCCCACCGGGACTAGCGACAGATACGCAGTATTTT	CASSPPGLATDTQYF
TRBD2	TRBJ2-7	many	TRBV2	TGTGCCATCCGGGACTACTCCTACGAGCAGTACTTC	CAIRDYSYEQYF
TRBD2	TRBJ2-1	many	TRBV20-1	TGCAGTGCCCCGAGGGGCGGGGGGGCCGGCAATGAGCAGTTCTTC	CSAPRGGGAGNEQFF
.	TRBJ1-2	many	TRBV29-1	TGCAGCGTTGAACAGGGGAGGGGCTACACCTTC	CSVEQGRGYTF
.	TRBJ2-7	few	TRBV20-1	TGCAGTGCTAGACCCCGGACAAGCTCCTACGAGCAGTACTTC	CSARPRTSSYEQYF
.	TRBJ1-1	many	TRBV21-1	TGTGCCAGCAGCAAAAGGGCCCGGGACAGACCTGCTGAAGCTTTCTTT	CASSKRARDRPAEAFF
TRBD1	TRBJ1-5	many	TRBV6-6	TGTGCCAGCAGCCAAACAGGGGATCAGCCCCAGCATTTT	CASSQTGDQPQHF
.	TRBJ2-7	many	TRBV7-2	TGTGCCAGCAGCTATTATACAGGGCGAAATGAGCAGTACTTC	CASSYYTGRNEQYF
.	TRBJ2-3	many	TRBV7-2	TGTGCCAGCAGCTTGTCGCGGCAAGATACGCAGTATTTT	CASSLSRQDTQYF
TRBD2	TRBJ2-5	many	TRBV3-1	TGTGCCAGCAGCCAAGCGGGACTAGGGTCCCAAGAGACCCAGTACTTC	CASSQAGLGSQETQYF
.	TRBJ1-6	many	TRBV29-1	TGCAGCGTTGCTAGCTCCTATAATTCACCCCTCCACTTT	CSVASSYNSPLHF
.	TRBJ1-1	many	TRBV7-2	TGTGCCAGCAGTAAGAGTGGGGTTGGGTTTGGAGCTTTCTTT	CASSKSGVGFGAFF
.	TRBJ2-2	many	TRBV5-1	TGCGCCAGCACCCGCGTAGACAGCCCCCGGTCCGGGGAGCTGTTTTTT	CASTRVDSPRSGELFF
.	TRBJ2-5	many	TRBV7-2	TGTGCCAGCAGCTCCCCCTGGACAGCTGAGACCCAGTACTTC	CASSSPWTAETQYF
.	TRBJ2-7	few	TRBV6-2/TRBV6-3	TGTGCCAGCTCCTCCGGGAGCAGGTACTACGAGCAGTACTTC	CASSSGSRYYEQYF
TRBD2	TRBJ2-3	many	TRBV7-2	TGTGCCAGCAGCTTAGCGAACAGCGGGGGGCGGGCGGATACGCAGTATTTT	CASSLANSGGRADTQYF
.	TRBJ2-7	many	TRBV5-1	TGCGCCAGCAGCAACACAGGCTCCTACGAGCAGTACTTC	CASSNTGSYEQYF
.	TRBJ2-7	many	TRBV3-1	TGTGCCAGCAGCCAAGGCGCGGGGTTGAGCTCCTACGAGCAGTACTTC	CASSQGAGLSSYEQYF
.	TRBJ2-1	many	TRBV9	TGTGCCAGCAGCGAGGGCGAGATAAGCTCCTACAATGAGCAGTTCTTC	CASSEGEISSYNEQFF
.	TRBJ1-5	many	TRBV5-5	TGTGCCAGCAGCTTGGACCCCAGCCTTGGTCGGCCCCAGCATTTT	CASSLDPSLGRPQHF
TRBD1	TRBJ2-7	many	TRBV5-1	TGCGCCAGCAGCGACACCGGGACAGGGAGTCACTACGAGCAGTACTTC	CASSDTGTGSHYEQYF
TRBD1	TRBJ2-3	many	TRBV7-2	TGTGCCAGCAGCTATGGACAGGGGGCAGATACGCAGTATTTT	CASSYGQGADTQYF
.	TRBJ1-2	many	TRBV5-5	TGTGCCAGCAGACAGCCGGGACTGGGAAGCTACACCTTC	CASRQPGLGSYTF
.	TRBJ1-5	many	TRBV12-3/TRBV12-4	TGTGCCAGCACTTCAGGAGGGTACAGTCAGCCCCAGCATTTT	CASTSGGYSQPQHF
.	TRBJ2-5	many	TRBV6-5	TGTGCCAGCAGTACCCTGAAGGAGGGGGGAGAGACCCAGTACTTC	CASSTLKEGGETQYF
.	TRBJ2-3	medium-sized	TRBV6-2/TRBV6-3	TGTGCCAGCAGTTACTCGTCCTTCGCAGATACGCAGTATTTT	CASSYSSFADTQYF
.	TRBJ2-1	many	TRBV29-1	TGCAGCGTCCGTAACCGGGACCTGAGGGATGAGCAGTTCTTC	CSVRNRDLRDEQFF
TRBD1	TRBJ1-2	many	TRBV6-6	TGTGCCAGCAGCCAGGGGGAATATTATGGCTACACCTTC	CASSQGEYYGYTF
TRBD1	TRBJ2-1	many	TRBV20-1	TGCAGTGCTAGAGATGGCAGGGGGCGTTTGTATGAGCAGTTCTTC	CSARDGRGRLYEQFF
.	TRBJ2-1	many	TRBV6-5	TGTGCCAGCAGTTACTCGGGGACTCCTAATGAGCAGTTCTTC	CASSYSGTPNEQFF
.	TRBJ2-5	many	TRBV25-1	TGTGCCAGCAGTGAATATGGGAACAGGCGAGAGACCCAGTACTTC	CASSEYGNRRETQYF
TRBD2	TRBJ2-5	many	TRBV7-2	TGTGCCAGCAGCTTAGGGGGTAGCGGGGACGAGACCCAGTACTTC	CASSLGGSGDETQYF
.	TRBJ2-1	many	TRBV5-1	TGCGCCAGCAGCTTGGTTTTAGGGGGAGGTAAGAATGAGCAGTTCTTC	CASSLVLGGGKNEQFF
.	TRBJ1-4	many	TRBV14	TGTGCCAGCAGCCAAGATCTAGGGGCCAATGAAAAACTGTTTTTT	CASSQDLGANEKLFF
TRBD1	TRBJ2-6	many	TRBV27	TGTGCCAGCAGCCCCCCGGGACAGGGGGGTTACGGGGCCAACGTCCTGACTTTC	CASSPPGQGGYGANVLTF
.	TRBJ2-1	many	TRBV12-3/TRBV12-4	TGTGCCAGCAGTTTAGATCAGGCAGGGTGGTACAATGAGCAGTTCTTC	CASSLDQAGWYNEQFF
TRBD1	TRBJ1-2	many	TRBV4-3	TGCGCCAGCAGCCAAGATCAGGGGGCGGGCGGCTACACCTTC	CASSQDQGAGGYTF
TRBD1	TRBJ1-2	many	TRBV20-1	TGCAGTGCTAGGGCGACAGGGGGTCATGGCTACACCTTC	CSARATGGHGYTF
.	TRBJ1-2	many	TRBV25-1	TGTGCCAGCAGTGAATATATTACGGGCTACACCTTC	CASSEYITGYTF
TRBD2	TRBJ2-5	few	TRBV5-1	TGCGCCAGCAGCGTAACACTAGCGGGGGCAAGGCAAGAGACCCAGTACTTC	CASSVTLAGARQETQYF
.	TRBJ2-7	many	TRBV21-1	TGTGCCAGCAGCAATTATCCGGGAGCTACGGTCGAGCAGTACTTC	CASSNYPGATVEQYF
TRBD2	TRBJ2-3	many	TRBV27	TGTGCCAGCAGTTTATTCGCGGGGGGCACAGATACGCAGTATTTT	CASSLFAGGTDTQYF
.	TRBJ2-3	many	TRBV20-1	TGCAGTGCTAGTTCACGGACAGACGTAAGGTACACAGATACGCAGTATTTT	CSASSRTDVRYTDTQYF
TRBD1	TRBJ1-5	many	TRBV5-1	TGCGCCAGCAGCTTGGCAGGGGGCGGGCAGCCCCAGCATTTT	CASSLAGGGQPQHF
.	TRBJ1-2	many	TRBV5-5	TGTGCCAGCAGACAGGGAGTTAACTATGGCTACACCTTC	CASRQGVNYGYTF